Below, one T cell receptor beta chain is given with its context. The data were taken from a study of blood T cell repertoires in COVID-19. The overall study: Sites across the United States, Italy and Spain contributed samples from acute and convalescent COVID-19. The analysed material was cDNA or gDNA that came from T cells, B-cell-depleted T cells, or PBMCs.

In the original workflow: Scientists estimated how many nucleated cells there were by amplifying reference gene primers. Clones were read by immunoSEQ multiplex PCR, and TCRdb kept only the in-frame ones, dropping some. The D gene and trimming were derived from the DNA, and the V and J assignments and clone size from that table. Of about 86,000 clones in the sample, over 70% are singletons; the top ten hold approximately 1%. This CDR3 comprises 12 residues. Between the trimmed V and J ends, which lost 1 base and 10 bases, there was a span of 10 bases. In germline, CDR1 is LGHDT, CDR2 YNNKEL (reference sequence).

J is TRBJ1-2 and V is TRBV3-1 (or the pseudogene TRBV3-2); D is unclear. The sequencing sample was made of peripheral blood. This clonotype originated in a human donor in a cohort sampled during active COVID-19. The CDR3 bases are TGTGCCAGCAGCCAAGCATTGGAGGACTACACCTTC. It codes for CASSQALEDYTF.